Sequencing of this T cell receptor (beta chain) was carried out in a study of T-cell reconstitution after alpha-beta-depleted transplantation in children. The TCRbeta library was prepared with unique molecular identifiers. TCRdb fed the PCR reads into MiXCR, producing one record per CDR3 protein. The sample consists of about 420,000 distinct CDR3 sequences, 11% of them appearing once. The CDR3 contains 13 residues. Germline loops: CDR1 MNHEY, CDR2 SVGAGI. Between the trimmed V and J ends, which lost 8 bases and 4 bases, there was a span of 12 bases. This clonotype turned up a few times. The sequences come from PBMCs from the stem cell graft donor, collected from the stem cell graft. The gene calls are TRBV6-5 and TRBJ1-5; tentative D call: TRBD1 (5 bases). This receptor was taken from a human donor who donated a stem cell graft to a child with acute myeloid leukemia. This CDR3 is CASRRGVNQPQHF. In DNA, the CDR3 is TGTGCCAGCCGAAGGGGAGTTAATCAGCCCCAGCATTTT.